This paragraph covers one T cell receptor (beta chain) sequence. This CDR3 comprises 14 residues. V dropped 3 bases and J dropped 5 bases, with 15 bases sitting between them. Per germline, CDR1 SGHNT and CDR2 YYREEE (reference sequence). The data derive from a study of chemoradiotherapy in HPV16-positive cancers. The table came from immunoSEQ multiplex PCR; TCRdb's copy has only in-frame clones and leaves some out. Here the sample spans 25,000 to 40,000 clones, more than 70% being singletons. This chain connects TRBV5-4 to TRBJ2-7, with D uncertain. This clonotype was obtained from a human donor with HPV-associated anogenital cancer. The sequencing here drew on blood, taken from a patient who underwent chemoradiotherapy. CDR3: CASSSNTAGNEQYF. CDR3 nucleotide sequence: TGTGCCAGCAGCTCTAACACGGCCGGCAACGAGCAGTACTTC.